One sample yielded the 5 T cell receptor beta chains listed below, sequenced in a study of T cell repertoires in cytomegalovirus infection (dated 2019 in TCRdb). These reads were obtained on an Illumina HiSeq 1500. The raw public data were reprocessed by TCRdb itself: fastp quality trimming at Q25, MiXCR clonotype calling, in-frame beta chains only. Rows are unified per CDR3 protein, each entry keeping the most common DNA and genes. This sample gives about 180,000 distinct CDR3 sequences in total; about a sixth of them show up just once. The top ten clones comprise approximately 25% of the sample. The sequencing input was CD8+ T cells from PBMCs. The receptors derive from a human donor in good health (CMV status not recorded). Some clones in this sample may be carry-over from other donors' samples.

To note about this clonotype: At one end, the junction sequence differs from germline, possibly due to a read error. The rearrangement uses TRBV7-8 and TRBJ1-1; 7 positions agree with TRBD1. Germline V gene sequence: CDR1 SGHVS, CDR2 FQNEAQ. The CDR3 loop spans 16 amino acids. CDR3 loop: CAGSSSFPTGDILAFF. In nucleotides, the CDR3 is TGTGCCGGCAGCTCCTCTTTCCCCACAGGGGACATCTTAGCTTTCTTT. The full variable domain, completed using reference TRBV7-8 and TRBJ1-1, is GAGVSQSPRYKVAKRGQDVALRCDPISGHVSLFWYQQALGQGPEFLTYFQNEAQLDKSGLPSDRFFAERPEGSVSTLKIQRTQQEDSAVYLCAGSSSFPTGDILAFFGQGTRLTVV.

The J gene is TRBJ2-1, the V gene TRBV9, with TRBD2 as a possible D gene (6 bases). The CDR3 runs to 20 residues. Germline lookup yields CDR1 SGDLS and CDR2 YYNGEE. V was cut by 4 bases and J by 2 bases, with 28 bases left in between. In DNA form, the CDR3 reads TGTGCCAGCAGCTTTAGGACCGGTGGACATCCACCGGGGGCCTACAATGAGCAGTTCTTC. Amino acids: CASSFRTGGHPPGAYNEQFF.

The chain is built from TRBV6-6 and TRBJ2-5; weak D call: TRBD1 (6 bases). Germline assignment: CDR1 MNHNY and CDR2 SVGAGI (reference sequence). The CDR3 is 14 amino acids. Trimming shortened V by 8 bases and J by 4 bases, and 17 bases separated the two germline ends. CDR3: CASGLYREIETQYF. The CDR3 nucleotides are TGTGCCAGCGGATTGTACAGGGAGATAGAGACCCAGTACTTC.

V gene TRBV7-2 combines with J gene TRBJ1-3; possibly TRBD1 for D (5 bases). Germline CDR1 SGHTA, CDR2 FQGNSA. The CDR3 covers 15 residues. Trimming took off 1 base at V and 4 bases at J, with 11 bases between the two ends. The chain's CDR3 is CASSLEAGRGNTIYF. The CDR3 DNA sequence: TGTGCCAGCAGCTTAGAGGCAGGGAGGGGAAACACCATATATTTT.

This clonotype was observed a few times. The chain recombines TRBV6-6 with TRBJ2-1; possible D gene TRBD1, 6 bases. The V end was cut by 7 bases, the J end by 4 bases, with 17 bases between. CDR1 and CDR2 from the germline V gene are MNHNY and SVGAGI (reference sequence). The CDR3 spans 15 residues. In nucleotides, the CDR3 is TGTGCCAGCACTCAATCGGACAGCGTTTACAATGAGCAGTTCTTC. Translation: CASTQSDSVYNEQFF.